This T cell receptor (beta chain) derives from a study of blood T cell repertoires in COVID-19. The CDR3 consists of 15 residues. Germline lookup yields CDR1 SGHTA and CDR2 FQGNSA. Germline trimming cut 5 bases from V and 5 bases from J; bases unmatched to any gene: 8. Method: immunoSEQ multiplex PCR; TCRdb's copy keeps in-frame clones and lacks some. This repertoire shows about 150,000 clones, about 86% found once; its top ten account for under 3.5%. Sequenced input: peripheral blood. This TCR was recovered from a man aged 70-80 years with acute or convalescent COVID-19. The V and J genes are TRBV7-2 and TRBJ2-2, with 7 bases fitting TRBD2. CDR3 protein: CASSLELARTGELFF. CDR3 sequence (DNA): TGTGCCAGCAGCCTAGAACTAGCGCGGACCGGGGAGCTGTTTTTT. Complete variable domain (other parts from reference TRBV7-2 and TRBJ2-2): GAGVSQSPSNKVTEKGKDVELRCDPISGHTALYWYRQSLGQGLEFLIYFQGNSAPDKSGLPSDRFSAERTGGSVSTLTIQRTQQEDSAVYLCASSLELARTGELFFGEGSRLTVL.